The rows below give T cell receptor beta chains drawn from one sample of a study of OX40 agonist ivuxolimab in advanced cancers. Here immunoSEQ multiplex PCR was the method, and the copy in TCRdb shows in-frame clones only, minus some. Among approximately 90,000 clones listed, 87% were seen once. Sample: CD4+ or CD8+ T cells sorted from blood, taken in a trial of the OX40 agonist ivuxolimab. These receptors came from an adult with an advanced solid tumor such as melanoma, head and neck, liver or kidney cancer. Both conserved end residues are part of each CDR3. A D gene is named only where the DNA matches it firmly. Not all rows give a size; the values are once, few, many and, for expanded clones, a class.

size: .
V: TRBV30
J: TRBJ2-3
D: .
CDR3: CAWSVWAGVGDTQYF
DNA: TGTGCCTGGAGTGTATGGGCCGGGGTGGGAGATACGCAGTATTTT

size: .
V: TRBV29-1
J: TRBJ1-5
D: TRBD1
CDR3: CSVKQGGANQPQHF
DNA: TGCAGCGTTAAACAGGGGGGGGCAAATCAGCCCCAGCATTTT

size: .
V: TRBV19
J: TRBJ2-7
D: .
CDR3: CASSMEFSYEQYF
DNA: TGTGCCAGTAGTATGGAGTTTTCCTACGAGCAGTACTTC

size: .
V: TRBV7-2
J: TRBJ1-1
D: .
CDR3: CASSSLGGQVGTEAFF
DNA: TGTGCCAGCAGCTCCCTGGGCGGCCAAGTTGGAACTGAAGCTTTCTTT

size: .
V: TRBV7-3
J: TRBJ2-3
D: .
CDR3: CASSPATTDTQYF
DNA: TGTGCCAGCAGCCCGGCGACGACAGATACGCAGTATTTT

size: once
V: TRBV23-1
J: TRBJ1-5
D: .
CDR3: CASSLTQGGSNQPQHF
DNA: TGCGCCAGCAGTCTCACACAGGGTGGGAGCAATCAGCCCCAGCATTTT

size: .
V: TRBV29-1
J: TRBJ2-5
D: .
CDR3: CSVGGARETQYF
DNA: TGCAGCGTTGGGGGGGCGAGAGAGACCCAGTACTTC

size: .
V: TRBV5-4
J: TRBJ2-5
D: TRBD1
CDR3: CASRAGTGVETQYF
DNA: TGTGCCAGCAGGGCCGGGACAGGGGTAGAGACCCAGTACTTC

size: .
V: TRBV25-1
J: TRBJ1-4
D: TRBD1
CDR3: CASSESYRGPGEKLFF
DNA: TGTGCCAGCAGTGAATCATACAGGGGACCGGGTGAAAAACTGTTTTTT

size: few
V: TRBV7-9
J: TRBJ2-2
D: TRBD2
CDR3: CASAGAGELFF
DNA: TGTGCCAGCGCGGGGGCCGGGGAGCTGTTTTTT

size: .
V: TRBV7-9
J: TRBJ1-2
D: .
CDR3: CASSFSDRANYGYTF
DNA: TGTGCCAGCAGCTTCTCGGACAGAGCTAACTATGGCTACACCTTC

size: .
V: TRBV27
J: TRBJ2-7
D: TRBD2
CDR3: CASRASGTTYEQYF
DNA: TGTGCCAGCAGGGCCAGCGGGACCACCTACGAGCAGTACTTC

size: .
V: TRBV19
J: TRBJ2-7
D: TRBD1
CDR3: CATAPGQALYEQYF
DNA: TGTGCCACCGCACCGGGACAGGCCCTCTACGAGCAGTACTTC

size: .
V: TRBV28
J: TRBJ2-2
D: .
CDR3: CASTSGGEGTGELFF
DNA: TGTGCCAGCACTTCCGGGGGAGAGGGCACCGGGGAGCTGTTTTTT

size: .
V: TRBV4-2
J: TRBJ2-3
D: .
CDR3: CASSQELAQRTDTQYF
DNA: TGTGCCAGCAGCCAAGAGCTAGCGCAGCGCACAGATACGCAGTATTTT

size: .
V: TRBV6-5
J: TRBJ2-1
D: .
CDR3: CASSEAATNEQFF
DNA: TGTGCCAGCAGTGAAGCTGCTACTAATGAGCAGTTCTTC

size: .
V: TRBV5-5
J: TRBJ2-6
D: .
CDR3: CASSLTGNGANVLTF
DNA: TGTGCCAGCAGCCTCACAGGGAATGGGGCCAACGTCCTGACTTTC